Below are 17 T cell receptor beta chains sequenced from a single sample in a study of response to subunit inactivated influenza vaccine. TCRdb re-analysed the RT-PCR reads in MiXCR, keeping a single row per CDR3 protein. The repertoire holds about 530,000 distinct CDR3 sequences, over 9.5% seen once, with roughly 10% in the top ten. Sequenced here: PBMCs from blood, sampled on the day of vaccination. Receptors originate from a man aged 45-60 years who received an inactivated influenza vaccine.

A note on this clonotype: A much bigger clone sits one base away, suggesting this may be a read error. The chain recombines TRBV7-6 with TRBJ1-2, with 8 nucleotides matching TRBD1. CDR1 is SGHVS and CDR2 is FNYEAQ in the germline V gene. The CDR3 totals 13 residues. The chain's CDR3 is CTSSLATGEGYTF. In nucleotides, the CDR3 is TGTACCAGCAGCTTAGCGACAGGGGAAGGCTACACCTTC.

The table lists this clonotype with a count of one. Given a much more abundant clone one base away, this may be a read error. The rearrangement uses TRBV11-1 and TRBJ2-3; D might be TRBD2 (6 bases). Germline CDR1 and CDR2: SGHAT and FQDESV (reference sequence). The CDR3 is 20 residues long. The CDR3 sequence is CAISLRHHGLGGDDTDTQYF. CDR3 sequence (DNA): TGTGCCATCAGCTTACGCCATCACGGTCTTGGAGGGGACGACACAGATACGCAGTATTTT.

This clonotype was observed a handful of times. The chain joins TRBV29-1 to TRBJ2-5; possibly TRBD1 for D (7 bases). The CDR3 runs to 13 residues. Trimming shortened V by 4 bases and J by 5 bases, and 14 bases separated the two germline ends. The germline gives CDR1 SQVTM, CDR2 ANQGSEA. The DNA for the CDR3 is TGCAGCGTTGTGCCAGGGGGGTTTGAGACCCAGTACTTC. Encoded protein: CSVVPGGFETQYF.

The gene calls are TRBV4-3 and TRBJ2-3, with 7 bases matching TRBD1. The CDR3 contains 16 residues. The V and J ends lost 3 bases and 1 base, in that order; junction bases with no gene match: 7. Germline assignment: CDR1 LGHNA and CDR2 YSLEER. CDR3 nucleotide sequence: TGCGCCAGCAGCCAGGGCGACAGGGAGCGCACAGATACGCAGTATTTT. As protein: CASSQGDRERTDTQYF.

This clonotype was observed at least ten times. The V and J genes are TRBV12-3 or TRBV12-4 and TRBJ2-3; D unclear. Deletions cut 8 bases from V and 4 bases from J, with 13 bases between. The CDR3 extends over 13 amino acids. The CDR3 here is CASGGLRSDTQYF. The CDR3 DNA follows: TGTGCCAGCGGCGGCCTTCGCTCAGATACGCAGTATTTT.

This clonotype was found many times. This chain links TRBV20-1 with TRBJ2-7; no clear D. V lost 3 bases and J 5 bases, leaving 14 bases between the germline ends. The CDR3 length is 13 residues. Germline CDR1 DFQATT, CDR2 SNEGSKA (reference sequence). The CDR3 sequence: CSASKGGNNEQYF. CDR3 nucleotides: TGCAGTGCTAGTAAGGGTGGGAACAACGAGCAGTACTTC.

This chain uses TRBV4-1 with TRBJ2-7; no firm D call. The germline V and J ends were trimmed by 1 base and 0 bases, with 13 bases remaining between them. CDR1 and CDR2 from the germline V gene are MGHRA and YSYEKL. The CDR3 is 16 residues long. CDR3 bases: TGCGCCAGCAGCCAAGGTCTGAGTTGGGACTCCTACGAGCAGTACTTC. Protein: CASSQGLSWDSYEQYF.

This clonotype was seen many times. CDR3 sequence reads: CASSQESGSNTGELFF. DNA of the CDR3: TGCGCCAGCAGCCAAGAAAGCGGCTCGAACACCGGGGAGCTGTTTTTT. The chain uses TRBV4-3 and TRBJ2-2; tentative D call: TRBD2 (5 bases). Trimming took 0 bases from V and 0 from J, leaving 8 bases between them. Germline CDR1 and CDR2: LGHNA and YSLEER. CDR3 length: 16 residues.

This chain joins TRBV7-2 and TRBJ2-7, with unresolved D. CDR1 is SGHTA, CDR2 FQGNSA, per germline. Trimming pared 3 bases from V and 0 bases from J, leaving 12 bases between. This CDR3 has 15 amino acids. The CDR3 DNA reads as TGTGCCAGCAGCTTTATTGCGACGGCCTCCTACGAGCAGTACTTC. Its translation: CASSFIATASYEQYF.

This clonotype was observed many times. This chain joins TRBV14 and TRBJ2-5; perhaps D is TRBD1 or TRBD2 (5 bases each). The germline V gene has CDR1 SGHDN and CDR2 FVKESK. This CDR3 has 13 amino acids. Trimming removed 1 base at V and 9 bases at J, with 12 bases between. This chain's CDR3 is CASSQGRETPQYF. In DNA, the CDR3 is TGTGCCAGCAGCCAAGGCAGGGAGACCCCCCAGTACTTC.

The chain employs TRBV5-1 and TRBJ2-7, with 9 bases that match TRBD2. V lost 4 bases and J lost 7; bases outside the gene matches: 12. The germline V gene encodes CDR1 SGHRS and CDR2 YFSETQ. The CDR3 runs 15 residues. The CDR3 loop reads CASSGLAGASYEQYF. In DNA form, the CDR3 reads TGCGCCAGCAGCGGATTAGCGGGAGCATCGTATGAGCAGTACTTC. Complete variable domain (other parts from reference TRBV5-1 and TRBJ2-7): KAGVTQTPRYLIKTRGQQVTLSCSPISGHRSVSWYQQTPGQGLQFLFEYFSETQRNKGNFPGRFSGRQFSNSRSEMNVSTLELGDSALYLCASSGLAGASYEQYFGPGTRLTVT.

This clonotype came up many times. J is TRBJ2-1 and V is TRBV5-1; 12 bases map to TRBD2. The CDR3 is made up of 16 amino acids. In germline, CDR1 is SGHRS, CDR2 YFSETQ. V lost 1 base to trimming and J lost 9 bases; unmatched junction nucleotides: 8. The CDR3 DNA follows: TGCGCCAGCAGCTTGATGCTAGCGGGGGGGCCTATTGAGCAGTTCTTC. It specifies CASSLMLAGGPIEQFF.

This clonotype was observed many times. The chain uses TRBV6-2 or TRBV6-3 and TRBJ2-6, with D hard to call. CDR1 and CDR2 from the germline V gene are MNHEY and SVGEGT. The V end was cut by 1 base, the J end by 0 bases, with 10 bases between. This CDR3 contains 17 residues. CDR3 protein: CASSYFGRPSGANVLTF. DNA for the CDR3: TGTGCCAGCAGTTACTTCGGACGGCCCTCTGGGGCCAACGTCCTGACTTTC.

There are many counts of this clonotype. DNA of the CDR3: TGTGCCAGCAGCTTAGCGCTATCCCAGGGGAATAGCAATCAGCCCCAGCATTTT. Its protein is CASSLALSQGNSNQPQHF. The V call is TRBV7-2, the J call TRBJ1-5; D is perhaps TRBD1 (6 bases). Germline V gene data show CDR1 as SGHTA and CDR2 as FQGNSA. V was shortened by 0 bases and J by 0 bases, with 15 bases between the two germline ends. This CDR3 comprises 18 residues. Full variable domain (remainder filled in from reference TRBV7-2 and TRBJ1-5): GAGVSQSPSNKVTEKGKDVELRCDPISGHTALYWYRQSLGQGLEFLIYFQGNSAPDKSGLPSDRFSAERTGGSVSTLTIQRTQQEDSAVYLCASSLALSQGNSNQPQHFGDGTRLSIL.

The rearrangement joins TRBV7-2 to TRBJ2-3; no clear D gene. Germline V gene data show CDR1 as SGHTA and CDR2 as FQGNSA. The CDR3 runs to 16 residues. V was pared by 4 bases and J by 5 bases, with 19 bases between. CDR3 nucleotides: TGTGCCAGCAGCTCAAGGGCACTGCCCGGCTTAGATACGCAGTATTTT. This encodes CASSSRALPGLDTQYF.

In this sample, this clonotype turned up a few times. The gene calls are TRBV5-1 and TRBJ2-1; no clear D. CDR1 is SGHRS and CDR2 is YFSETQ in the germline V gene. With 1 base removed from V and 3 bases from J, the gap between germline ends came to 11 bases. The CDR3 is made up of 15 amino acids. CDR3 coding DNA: TGCGCCAGCAGCTTGAACCTGGGCAGCTACAATGAGCAGTTCTTC. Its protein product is CASSLNLGSYNEQFF.

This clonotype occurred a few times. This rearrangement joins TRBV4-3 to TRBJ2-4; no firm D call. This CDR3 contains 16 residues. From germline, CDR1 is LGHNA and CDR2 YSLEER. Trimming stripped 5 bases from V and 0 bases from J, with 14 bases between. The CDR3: CASSLSPQLAKNIQYF. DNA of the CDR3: TGCGCCAGCAGCTTATCCCCTCAACTAGCCAAAAACATTCAGTACTTC.